The 10 T cell receptor beta chains reported below all come from one sample, sequenced in a study of T cell changes during pregnancy in multiple sclerosis. Repertoires were generated with immunoSEQ multiplex PCR, while TCRdb's copy carries only in-frame clones and drops some. The table has 85,000 to 95,000 clones, roughly 89% seen once. The sequenced sample was peripheral blood, obtained after pregnancy. These receptors originate from a female donor in good health, enrolled as a control in a pregnancy study.

Details on this clone: The junction does not match germline at one end; this may be a read error. The chain links TRBV6-6 to TRBJ2-4; possible D gene TRBD1, 5 bases. Germline CDR1 reads MNHNY; CDR2 reads SVGAGI (reference sequence). CDR3 length: 11 amino acids. The CDR3 DNA sequence: TGTGCCAGCAGTAAGCTGGACAAAGGTTTCTTC. Protein product: CASSKLDKGFF.

The chain employs TRBV21-1 and TRBJ2-1; the table assigns TRBD2, which was not confirmed against the DNA. TRBV21-1 is deemed a pseudogene. The CDR3 has 21 residues. The chain's CDR3 is CARYPKPGLAFIAHPGDEQFF. The CDR3 DNA reads as TGTGCCAGATATCCTAAACCGGGACTAGCATTTATAGCCCATCCAGGGGACGAGCAGTTCTTC.

V gene TRBV14 combines with J gene TRBJ1-5; D might be TRBD1 (5 bases). CDR3 length: 13 amino acids. Trimming stripped 4 bases from V and 4 bases from J, with 8 bases between. Germline V lookup: CDR1 SGHDN, CDR2 FVKESK. CDR3 protein: CASSPSGNQPQHF. The CDR3 DNA sequence: TGTGCCAGCAGCCCATCAGGGAATCAGCCCCAGCATTTT.

The gene calls are TRBV2 and TRBJ1-3; D is possibly TRBD1 (5 bases). Trimming cost V 2 bases and J 3 bases, with 20 bases left between them. The CDR3 spans 18 residues. Per the germline V gene, CDR1 is SNHLY and CDR2 is FYNNEI. The CDR3 protein is CASSEFDGATGGGNTIYF. CDR3 DNA sequence: TGTGCCAGCAGTGAATTTGACGGCGCGACGGGGGGTGGAAACACCATATATTTT.

Comment on this clone: Other DNA sequences in this sample translate to the same CDR3. The chain links TRBV5-1 to TRBJ1-1, with D perhaps TRBD1 (5 bases). Germline CDR1 is SGHRS and CDR2 is YFSETQ. This CDR3 has 14 amino acids. The ends were cut back, 0 bases at V and 4 bases at J, with 10 bases in the middle. CDR3 sequence: CASSLAEGSTEAFF. In nucleotides, the CDR3 is TGCGCCAGCAGCTTGGCGGAGGGGTCCACTGAAGCTTTCTTT.

This chain links TRBV11-3 with TRBJ1-6; 9 nucleotides match TRBD1. After removal of 5 bases from V and 7 bases from J, the junction contained 3 bases not matched to a gene. The CDR3 runs 14 residues. Germline V lookup: CDR1 SGHNT, CDR2 YENEEA. CDR3 sequence: CASSAGTGNSPLHF. The DNA for the CDR3 is TGTGCCAGCAGCGCCGGGACAGGGAATTCACCCCTCCACTTT.

This clone appeared a few times. The rearrangement links TRBV7-9 to TRBJ1-2, with TRBD1 as a possible D gene (6 bases). Trimming removed 5 bases at V and 7 bases at J, with 14 bases between. Germline V lookup: CDR1 SEHNR, CDR2 FQNEAQ (reference sequence). CDR3 size: 13 residues. The CDR3 sequence: CASSRPGTLGYTF. CDR3 nucleotides: TGTGCCAGCAGCCGTCCCGGGACACTTGGCTACACCTTC.

This clone was observed once. The chain combines TRBV5-1 with TRBJ1-2, with a tentative D call TRBD1 (6 bases). From germline, CDR1 is SGHRS and CDR2 YFSETQ. The CDR3 is made up of 14 amino acids. V gave up 5 bases and J gave up 0 bases, with 11 bases separating them. For the CDR3, the DNA is TGCGCCAGCAGGCAACAGGGCACTAACTATGGCTACACCTTC. It encodes CASRQQGTNYGYTF.

The genes are TRBV19 and TRBJ1-1; D is undetermined. The germline V gene encodes CDR1 LNHDA and CDR2 SQIVND (reference sequence). Trimming shortened V by 7 bases and J by 5 bases, and 17 bases separated the two germline ends. The CDR3 covers 14 residues. The CDR3 nucleotides are TGTGCCAGTACCTACCGGGTCCCTGGGACTGAAGCTTTCTTT. Translated, it gives CASTYRVPGTEAFF.

This chain joins TRBV27 and TRBJ2-5; 10 bases are a match to TRBD2. V was clipped by 4 bases and J by 7 bases; unmatched bases: 12. The CDR3 length is 16 residues. Germline values: CDR1 MNHEY, CDR2 SMNVEV (reference sequence). The CDR3 DNA reads as TGTGCCAGCAGTTGGGGCGTAGCGGGGGGAAAAGGGACCCAGTACTTC. Translation: CASSWGVAGGKGTQYF.